Detailed here is one TCR beta chain. In the study's own analysis: Reference gene primer amplification in the assay estimated nucleated cell counts. Clones were sequenced by immunoSEQ multiplex PCR, and TCRdb holds only the in-frame ones, with some missing. That table supplies the V and J calls and clone size; D and trimming were determined from the DNA. The sample holds around 260,000 clones, approximately 80% seen once. The sample originates from a study of blood T cell repertoires in COVID-19. At the level of the study: Both acute and convalescent COVID-19 samples were obtained from the United States, Italy and Spain. Nucleic acid was either cDNA or gDNA, and it came from T cells, B-cell-depleted T cells, or PBMCs.

This CDR3 spans 14 amino acids. Trimming shortened V by 2 bases and J by 7 bases, and 11 bases separated the two germline ends. The germline gives CDR1 MNHEY, CDR2 SVGAGI. This receptor was identified in a man in his 60s with acute or convalescent COVID-19. The specimen was peripheral blood. This rearrangement joins TRBV6-5 to TRBJ2-2; the D gene is possibly TRBD2 (6 bases). CDR3 coding DNA: TGTGCCAGCAGTTACATTGCGGGGCACGGGGAGCTGTTTTTT. Its protein is CASSYIAGHGELFF.